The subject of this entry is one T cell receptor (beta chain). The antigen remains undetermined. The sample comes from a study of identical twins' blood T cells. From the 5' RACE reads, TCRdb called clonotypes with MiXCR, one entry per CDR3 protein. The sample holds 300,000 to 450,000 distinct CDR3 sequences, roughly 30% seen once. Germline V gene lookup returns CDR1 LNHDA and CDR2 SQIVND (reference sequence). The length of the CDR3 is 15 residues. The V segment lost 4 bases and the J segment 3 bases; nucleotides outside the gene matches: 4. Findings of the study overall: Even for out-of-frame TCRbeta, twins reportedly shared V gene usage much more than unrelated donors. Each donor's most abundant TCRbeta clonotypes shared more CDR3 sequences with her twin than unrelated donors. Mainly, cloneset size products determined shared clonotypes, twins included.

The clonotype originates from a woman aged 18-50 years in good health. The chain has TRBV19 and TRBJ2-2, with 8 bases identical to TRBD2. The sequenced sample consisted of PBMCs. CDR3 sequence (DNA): TGTGCCAGTAGTACTAGCGGGCGGTACACCGGGGAGCTGTTTTTT. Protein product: CASSTSGRYTGELFF.